Sequencing of this T cell receptor beta chain was carried out in a study of CD8+ T cells in alopecia areata. Whole-study context: Each of the treated patients was given oral tofacitinib, 5 to 10 mg twice daily, for moderate-to-severe alopecia areata.

The CDR3 covers 14 residues. V gave up 0 bases and J gave up 5 bases, with 8 bases separating them. Germline loops: CDR1 SGHNT, CDR2 YYREEE (reference sequence). cDNA prepared by RNA extraction and subsequent reverse transcription served as the template for sequencing. Some clones are missing from TCRdb's copy, which holds only in-frame ones; the method was immunoSEQ multiplex PCR. The sample lists 200,000 or so clones; 58% were seen once. Treatment indicated: oral pan-JAK inhibitor, 5-10 mg twice daily. Peripheral blood, together with lesional scalp punch biopsies, was collected from alopecia areata patients.

The specimen was CD4+ T cells sorted from blood, collected at week 24, from a patient treated with tofacitinib. The chain employs TRBV5-4 and TRBJ2-2; D might be TRBD1 (5 bases). This TCR came from a human donor with alopecia areata. CDR3 sequence (DNA): TGTGCCAGCAGCTTGGGGGGCGAAACCGGGGAGCTGTTTTTT. This translates into CASSLGGETGELFF.